Listed here are 5 T cell receptor beta chains from one sample, sequenced in a study of T-cell reconstitution after alpha-beta-depleted transplantation in children. Using unique molecular identifiers, the investigators prepared the TCRbeta library. One entry per CDR3 protein results from TCRdb running MiXCR on the PCR reads. The data contain fewer than 550,000 distinct CDR3 sequences, 16% of them seen just once; the ten biggest clones take up roughly 27%. The specimen was PBMCs, mostly from graft donor cells, collected 360 days after TCRalphabeta/CD19-depleted stem cell transplant. These receptors were taken from a boy in the first two years of life who had a stem cell transplant for Wiskott-Aldrich syndrome, so the T cells may come from the graft donor.

The chain uses TRBV15 and TRBJ2-1, with TRBD2 matching 8 bases. After removal of 0 bases from V and 4 bases from J, the junction contained 8 bases not matched to a gene. The germline CDR1 and CDR2 sequences are LNHNV and YYDKDF (reference sequence). The length of the CDR3 is 17 residues. The CDR3 region is CATSRDLASGSYNEQFF. CDR3 in DNA: TGTGCCACCAGCAGAGATCTGGCCAGCGGGAGTTACAATGAGCAGTTCTTC.

Only a few counts were recorded for this clonotype. V is TRBV9 and J is TRBJ2-7, with D unresolved. This CDR3 contains 13 residues. V was cut by 4 bases and J by 3 bases, with 11 bases left in between. Germline assignment: CDR1 SGDLS and CDR2 YYNGEE. The CDR3 nucleotides read TGTGCCAGCAGCCCCCTTCCCGGCTACGAGCAGTACTTC. This codes for CASSPLPGYEQYF.

This clonotype was observed a few times. V gene TRBV12-3 or TRBV12-4 combines with J gene TRBJ2-7; D possibly uses TRBD1 or TRBD2 (7 bases each). CDR3 size: 18 residues. Trimming cost V 3 bases and J 2 bases, with 23 bases left between them. The CDR3 DNA follows: TGTGCCAGCAGTTTGCGGGACAGCGGGACTCCGCGTACCTACGAGCAGTACTTC. The encoded protein is CASSLRDSGTPRTYEQYF.

The J gene is TRBJ2-7, the V gene TRBV5-1, with TRBD2 identical over 10 bases. Germline CDR1 and CDR2: SGHRS and YFSETQ. This CDR3 comprises 15 residues. Germline trimming cut 3 bases from V and 1 base from J; bases unmatched to any gene: 4. This CDR3 reads CASSSTLAGSYEQYF. CDR3 bases: TGCGCCAGCAGCTCGACACTAGCGGGGTCCTACGAGCAGTACTTC.

This clonotype was seen a handful of times. The chain recombines TRBV5-1 with TRBJ2-5; D perhaps matches TRBD1 (5 bases). CDR1 and CDR2 (germline): SGHRS, YFSETQ. V lost 2 bases and J lost 4, with 9 bases in between. The CDR3 spans 13 residues. DNA for the CDR3: TGCGCCAGCAGCTTTATAGGGGTAGAGACCCAGTACTTC. This gives the protein CASSFIGVETQYF.